The 20 T cell receptor beta chains reported below all come from one sample, sequenced in a study of PD-L1 blockade in urothelial cancer. TCRdb's copy holds only in-frame clones and misses some; the assay was immunoSEQ multiplex PCR. Of approximately 110,000 clones in the sample, about 85% were seen once. The sample in question was PBMCs, obtained around atezolizumab (anti-PD-L1) treatment. These receptors came from a man aged 50 to 60 with urothelial cancer.

The chain couples TRBV6-1 to TRBJ2-3, with D tentatively TRBD2 (7 bases). Germline V gene sequence: CDR1 MNHNS, CDR2 SASEGT. Trimming removed 1 base at V and 0 bases at J, with 11 bases between. This CDR3 region has 16 residues. The CDR3: CASSEVSGGSTDTQYF. As DNA, the CDR3 is TGTGCCAGCAGTGAAGTATCGGGGGGCAGCACAGATACGCAGTATTTT.

V and J are TRBV7-3 and TRBJ2-1, with 8 bases matching TRBD2. CDR3 length: 13 residues. The germline V gene has CDR1 SGHTA and CDR2 FQGTGA. The J segment lost 6 bases and the V segment lost 2 bases, leaving 0 bases of the junction unmatched. CDR3: CASSLGTSNEQFF. CDR3 bases: TGTGCCAGCAGCTTAGGGACTAGCAATGAGCAGTTCTTC.

The rearrangement links TRBV5-6 to TRBJ2-3; D is perhaps TRBD1 (5 bases). Germline V gene sequence: CDR1 SGHDT, CDR2 YYEEEE. V lost 7 bases and J lost 2, with 23 bases in between. This CDR3 has 17 residues. The CDR3 DNA follows: TGTGCCAGCGGCGGCCAGGGTGGCGAGCTATACACAGATACGCAGTATTTT. It encodes CASGGQGGELYTDTQYF.

The chain has TRBV11-2 and TRBJ2-1, with TRBD1 matching 11 bases. This CDR3 region has 15 residues. The germline CDR1 and CDR2 sequences are SGHAT and FQNNGV. The V segment lost 3 bases and the J segment 7 bases; nucleotides outside the gene matches: 5. CDR3 in amino acids: CASSFSGTGGNEQFF. The CDR3 DNA is TGTGCCAGCAGCTTCAGCGGGACAGGGGGGAATGAGCAGTTCTTC. Variable domain in full (rest from reference TRBV11-2 and TRBJ2-1): EAGVAQSPRYKIIEKRQSVAFWCNPISGHATLYWYQQILGQGPKLLIQFQNNGVVDDSQLPKDRFSAERLKGVDSTLKIQPAKLEDSAVYLCASSFSGTGGNEQFFGPGTRLTVL.

The chain carries TRBV5-6 and TRBJ1-6; maybe TRBD1 (6 bases). This CDR3 spans 14 amino acids. The V and J ends lost 4 bases and 6 bases respectively, with 11 bases between them. CDR1 is SGHDT, CDR2 YYEEEE, per germline. CDR3 protein: CASSPTGGNSPLHF. CDR3 bases: TGTGCCAGCAGCCCGACAGGAGGTAATTCACCCCTCCACTTT.

This clone was seen more than once but under ten times. The J gene is TRBJ1-3, the V gene TRBV5-1, with 9 bases that match TRBD1. The CDR3 has 16 residues. With V trimmed by 0 bases and J by 0 bases, 1 base remained unmatched. Germline lookup yields CDR1 SGHRS and CDR2 YFSETQ. The CDR3 DNA sequence: TGCGCCAGCAGCTTGGGGGGACAGGGCTCTGGAAACACCATATATTTT. It translates to CASSLGGQGSGNTIYF.

The rearrangement joins TRBV19 to TRBJ1-5; D is undetermined. The CDR3 is 17 residues long. The V gene's germline CDR1 is LNHDA and CDR2 SQIVND (reference sequence). Trimming pared 9 bases from V and 1 base from J, leaving 22 bases between. In DNA, the CDR3 is TGTGCCAGCTCCCACCCAATGGGGAGGCAGAGCAATCAGCCCCAGCATTTT. Encoded protein: CASSHPMGRQSNQPQHF.

This chain links TRBV2 with TRBJ2-3; tentatively, D is TRBD2 (8 bases). Germline CDR1 is SNHLY and CDR2 is FYNNEI. V lost 6 bases, J lost 3 bases, and 16 bases lay in between. The CDR3 has 15 amino acids. The CDR3 loop reads CASRIGGGGTDTQYF. CDR3 nucleotide sequence: TGTGCCAGCAGGATAGGGGGCGGGGGGACAGATACGCAGTATTTT.

The chain joins TRBV30 to TRBJ1-6, with 7 bases aligning to TRBD1. Germline V lookup: CDR1 GTSNPN, CDR2 SVGIG (reference sequence). The CDR3 has 13 amino acids. V was pared by 4 bases and J by 9 bases, with 6 bases of the junction left unmatched. CDR3 nucleotides: TGTGCCTGGAACCCAGGGGGTGGTTCACCCCTCCACTTT. Amino acid sequence: CAWNPGGGSPLHF.

The rearrangement uses TRBV19 and TRBJ2-1, with a weak D call TRBD2 (6 bases). Germline-derived CDR1 and CDR2 are LNHDA and SQIVND (reference sequence). The length of the CDR3 is 16 residues. Trimming removed 7 bases from V and 0 bases from J, with 16 bases in between. CDR3 amino acids: CASTAGRDSSYNEQFF. Here the CDR3 DNA reads TGTGCCAGTACCGCGGGGCGGGACTCCTCCTACAATGAGCAGTTCTTC.

The chain combines TRBV5-1 with TRBJ2-7; TRBD2 aligns across 8 bases. V lost 0 bases and J lost 2; bases outside the gene matches: 10. The CDR3 runs to 17 residues. Looked up from germline, CDR1 is SGHRS and CDR2 is YFSETQ. For the CDR3, the DNA is TGCGCCAGCAGCTTGGGACCCACCAGCGGGAGCACCTACGAGCAGTACTTC. Amino acids: CASSLGPTSGSTYEQYF.

The rearrangement joins TRBV5-1 to TRBJ2-7; 10 nucleotides line up with TRBD2. This CDR3 spans 16 amino acids. The germline CDR1 and CDR2 sequences are SGHRS and YFSETQ. Unmatched junction bases numbered 16, after V lost 6 bases and J lost 7 bases. DNA of the CDR3: TGCGCCAGCACCCGGGGGGCTAGCGGGGGTCGTGGGGAGCAGTACTTC. Its protein is CASTRGASGGRGEQYF.

The V gene is TRBV6-1, the J gene TRBJ1-2, with a tentative D call TRBD1 (5 bases). V lost 4 bases and J lost 2, with 8 bases in between. This CDR3 has 13 amino acids. Germline CDR1 and CDR2: MNHNS and SASEGT. For the CDR3, the DNA is TGTGCCAGCAGTGTGGAGGGGAACTATGGCTACACCTTC. It yields the protein CASSVEGNYGYTF.

The J gene is TRBJ2-5, the V gene TRBV9; TRBD1 matches 8 bases. Germline V gene data show CDR1 as SGDLS and CDR2 as YYNGEE. This CDR3 has 17 residues. The V gene end was trimmed by 3 bases and the J gene end by 3 bases; junction bases not matched to a gene: 13. The CDR3 DNA sequence: TGTGCCAGCAGCGGAGGCCCCCGGACAGGGAACGAAGAGACCCAGTACTTC. Translation: CASSGGPRTGNEETQYF.

The chain combines TRBV11-2 with TRBJ2-5, with 9 nucleotides matching TRBD2. The CDR3 is made up of 16 amino acids. With V trimmed by 5 bases and J by 5 bases, 12 bases remained unmatched. CDR1 and CDR2 (germline): SGHAT, FQNNGV. CDR3 nucleotides: TGTGCCAGCAGCGCCTCCGGGACTAGCCAATTGGAGACCCAGTACTTC. This encodes CASSASGTSQLETQYF.

This CDR3 is CASSSDLQETQYF. CDR3 nucleotide sequence: TGTGCCAGCAGCTCCGACTTACAAGAGACCCAGTACTTC. The chain couples TRBV7-3 to TRBJ2-5, with D hard to call. The CDR3 consists of 13 residues. The germline V gene encodes CDR1 SGHTA and CDR2 FQGTGA. V lost 4 bases and J lost 2, with 8 bases in between.

The CDR3 region has the DNA TGTGCCAGCAGCTTATCCCTGGCGGGAGCTCAAAATGAGCAGTTCTTC. Translating gives CASSLSLAGAQNEQFF. The chain uses TRBV7-2 and TRBJ2-1; the match to TRBD2 covers 7 bases. The CDR3 spans 16 residues. Germline V CDR1 and CDR2: SGHTA, FQGNSA. Trimming removed 2 bases from V and 7 bases from J; junction bases left unmatched: 11.

V usage is TRBV5-8 and J usage is TRBJ1-5; D may be TRBD1 (6 bases). Germline loops: CDR1 SGHTS, CDR2 YDEGEE. This CDR3 has 15 amino acids. The V end lost 3 bases, the J end lost 7 bases, and 17 bases lay between the germline ends. CDR3 coding DNA: TGTGCCAGCAGCTCCCGGGCACAGGGTCAACAGCCCCAGCATTTT. Translation: CASSSRAQGQQPQHF.

The V gene is TRBV19, the J gene TRBJ2-1, with D unresolved. The CDR3 covers 11 residues. Germline CDR1 LNHDA, CDR2 SQIVND (reference sequence). Trimming stripped 10 bases from V and 4 bases from J, with 8 bases between. DNA of the CDR3: TGTGCCACCACAGCTTACAATGAGCAGTTCTTC. Its translation: CATTAYNEQFF.

This rearrangement joins TRBV30 to TRBJ2-5; TRBD2 is a possible D gene (5 bases). CDR3 length: 12 amino acids. Per germline, CDR1 GTSNPN and CDR2 SVGIG (reference sequence). Trimming took off 1 base at V and 4 bases at J, with 7 bases between the two ends. The CDR3 nucleotides read TGTGCCTGGAGTGGCGGGCGAGAGACCCAGTACTTC. Translation: CAWSGGRETQYF.